Below, 11 T cell receptor beta chains from the same sample are listed, as sequenced in a study of OX40 agonist ivuxolimab in advanced cancers. Clones were read by immunoSEQ multiplex PCR, and TCRdb kept only the in-frame ones, dropping some. In the table there are 30,000 to 35,000 clones, 81% of which are singletons. The sample here was CD4+ or CD8+ T cells sorted from blood, taken in a trial of the OX40 agonist ivuxolimab. These receptors all come from an adult with an advanced solid tumor such as melanoma, head and neck, liver or kidney cancer.

The genes are TRBV6-6 and TRBJ1-2, with TRBD1 matching over 8 bases. With 11 bases clipped from V and 3 bases from J, the junction kept 8 bases outside the gene matches. This CDR3 region has 13 residues. From germline, CDR1 is MNHNY and CDR2 SVGAGI (reference sequence). CDR3 bases: TGTGCCTCCCAGGGGGCAGGGGACTATGGCTACACCTTC. As protein: CASQGAGDYGYTF.

The chain joins TRBV13 to TRBJ1-2; tentative D call: TRBD1 (5 bases). Per germline, CDR1 PRHDT and CDR2 FYEKMQ (reference sequence). Trimming took off 7 bases at V and 2 bases at J, with 8 bases between the two ends. CDR3 length equals 12 residues. The CDR3 DNA follows: TGTGCCAGCAAGGCAGGGAACTATGGCTACACCTTC. Translated: CASKAGNYGYTF.

The gene calls are TRBV9 and TRBJ2-1; 13 bases agree with TRBD2. The V gene's germline CDR1 is SGDLS and CDR2 YYNGEE. J gave up 6 bases and V 6 bases, and 9 bases lay outside the gene matches. The CDR3 totals 16 residues. CDR3 protein: CASTETGTSGTNEQFF. CDR3 bases: TGTGCCAGCACCGAAACCGGGACTAGCGGGACCAATGAGCAGTTCTTC.

The chain joins TRBV11-3 to TRBJ1-1, with unresolved D. Germline V gene lookup returns CDR1 SGHNT and CDR2 YENEEA. The CDR3 runs 13 residues. V lost 1 base and J lost 1, with 4 bases in between. The CDR3: CASSLGGNTEAFF. CDR3 coding DNA: TGTGCCAGCAGCTTAGGAGGGAACACTGAAGCTTTCTTT.

Regarding this clone: This CDR3 is also generated by other DNA sequences in the sample. The chain couples TRBV7-2 to TRBJ1-3; 11 nucleotides align to TRBD1. The CDR3 runs 18 residues. The germline V gene encodes CDR1 SGHTA and CDR2 FQGNSA. The trim removed 4 bases at V and 3 bases at J, leaving 11 bases unmatched. The CDR3 here is CASSWAGTGGLGGNTIYF. CDR3 DNA: TGTGCCAGCAGCTGGGCCGGGACAGGGGGACTGGGTGGAAACACCATATATTTT.

In nucleotides, the CDR3 is TGTGCCAGCAGCTTTAGGGCTAGCGGGGCTTCCTACGAGCAGTACTTC. Its protein product is CASSFRASGASYEQYF. The gene calls are TRBV5-4 and TRBJ2-7; 9 nucleotides align to TRBD2. The CDR3 runs to 16 residues. CDR1 is SGHNT, CDR2 YYREEE, per germline (reference sequence). With V trimmed by 2 bases and J by 1 base, 7 bases remained unmatched.

This clone is medium-sized. This chain uses TRBV5-4 with TRBJ1-2, with 7 bases lining up with TRBD1. CDR1 is SGHNT and CDR2 is YYREEE in the germline V gene (reference sequence). There are 13 residues in the CDR3. Germline trimming cut 9 bases from V and 5 bases from J; bases unmatched to any gene: 10. CDR3 DNA: TGTGCCATCTCAGGGGGACAAGGATATGGCTACACCTTC. This codes for CAISGGQGYGYTF.

The chain links TRBV7-8 to TRBJ1-1, with TRBD1 matching 8 bases. This CDR3 spans 14 amino acids. Trimming removed 6 bases from V and 1 base from J; junction bases left unmatched: 4. The germline V gene has CDR1 SGHVS and CDR2 FQNEAQ. CDR3 nucleotides: TGTGCCAGCAGGCCGGGACAGGCGAACACTGAAGCTTTCTTT. Translating gives CASRPGQANTEAFF.

The chain joins TRBV11-2 to TRBJ1-1; 7 bases agree with TRBD1. Per germline, CDR1 SGHAT and CDR2 FQNNGV. Trimming cost V 0 bases and J 7 bases; bases outside gene matches: 2. The CDR3 length is 13 residues. CDR3 coding DNA: TGTGCCAGCAGCTTAGAGGCAGGGGGTGAAGCTTTCTTT. This codes for CASSLEAGGEAFF.

The chain has TRBV25-1 and TRBJ1-4, with a weak D call TRBD1 (6 bases). Germline lookup yields CDR1 MGHDK and CDR2 SYGVNS. CDR3 length equals 14 residues. Trimming took 4 bases from V and 4 from J, leaving 10 bases between them. CDR3 DNA: TGTGCCAGCAGTGGAGGGGGTTTTAATGAAAAACTGTTTTTT. It encodes CASSGGGFNEKLFF.

The chain uses TRBV9 and TRBJ2-1; 13 positions agree with TRBD2. Trimming cost V 2 bases and J 10 bases; bases outside gene matches: 6. The CDR3 has 15 amino acids. Germline values: CDR1 SGDLS, CDR2 YYNGEE. CDR3 nucleotides: TGTGCCAGCAGCGTCACCGGGACTAGCGGGATGGAGCAGTTCTTC. It translates to CASSVTGTSGMEQFF.